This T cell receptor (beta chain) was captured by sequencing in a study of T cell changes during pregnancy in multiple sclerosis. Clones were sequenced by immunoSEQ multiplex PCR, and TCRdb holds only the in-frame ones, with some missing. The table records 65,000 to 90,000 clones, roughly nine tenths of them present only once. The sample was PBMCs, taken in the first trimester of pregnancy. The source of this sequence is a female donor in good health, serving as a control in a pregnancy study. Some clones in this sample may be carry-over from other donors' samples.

This chain's CDR3 is CASSLDSYNEQFF. As DNA, the CDR3 is TGTGCCAGCAGCTTAGACAGCTACAATGAGCAGTTCTTC. The chain uses TRBV11-3 and TRBJ2-1, with D hard to call. This CDR3 comprises 13 residues. Germline V gene sequence: CDR1 SGHNT, CDR2 YENEEA. V was trimmed by 0 bases and J by 3 bases, leaving 3 bases between them.